This TCR beta chain originates from a study of regulatory T cells in long-lasting Graves disease listed by TCRdb under 2021. Regarding the research as a whole: Patients with newly diagnosed Graves' disease had been on antithyroid drugs for under 3 months. Peripheral blood TCR sequencing and RNA sequencing compared persistent Graves' disease patients with newly diagnosed Graves' disease patients. The study was registered as a clinical trial and conducted in China. A total of roughly 35 samples were covered by TCR sequencing, comprising some 13 persistent and approximately 20 newly diagnosed Graves' disease patients.

General findings and caveats noted by the study authors: TRBV28, TRBJ1-2 and TRBJ2-5 were preferentially used in persistent disease, while TRBV20-1 and TRBJ2-1 were favored in newly diagnosed disease. Sequencing and analysis were limited to the TCR beta chain. The authors acknowledged the small sample size as a limitation that may reduce accuracy. Persistent patients shared more public clonotypes among themselves (fewer than 3,000) than newly diagnosed patients did (roughly 920). Peripheral blood alone was examined, since thyroid tissue, which constituted the primary lesion, could not be accessed. Compared with newly diagnosed patients, patients with persistent Graves' disease had lower TCR Shannon entropy and fewer highly expanded clones, which suggests clonal expansion.

The library was obtained by multiplex PCR. For sequencing, an Illumina HiSeq 4000 was employed. TCR beta libraries were built with iRepertoire HTBI primers and Arm-PCR amplification of CDR3 regions. PCR products were gel purified before sequencing. The source study handled its data this way. Gene usage analysis of CDR3 amino acid clonotypes used the 62 TRBV and about 14 TRBJ segments found across samples. Filtered high-quality paired reads were merged into contigs using COPE and FqMerger. BLAST was used to align contigs to the IMGT TRBV, TRBD and TRBJ reference genes, and CDR3 was defined following IMGT. Highly expanded clones were defined as clonotypes with a frequency above 0.1%. Repertoire diversity was measured by Shannon entropy, and V-J evenness by the Gini coefficient. A clonotype found in more than one individual was treated as public. TCRdb reprocessed the public reads (quality trimming at Q25 with fastp, clone calling with MiXCR) and kept in-frame beta chains. Merged by CDR3 protein, the rows form single entries marked with the most common genes and DNA. The V and J calls, along with clone size, are taken from TCRdb and not from the paper's own processing. The sample table contains about 200,000 distinct CDR3 sequences; only one count was recorded for around 16% of them. The top ten hold less than 25% of the sample.

This clonotype has a count of ten or more. Its antigen remains unidentified. Base qualities were left out, and no much larger clone turns up one base away. The meaning of the sample's time point label: newly diagnosed GD, antithyroid drugs for less than 3 months. RNA was extracted from PBMCs in TRIzol for both TCR sequencing and RNA sequencing. The diagnosis of Graves' disease was made according to American Thyroid Association guidelines. The patients came from an endocrinology department in Xi'an, China. Each patient gave approximately 10 milliliters of peripheral blood, collected in an EDTA anticoagulant tube. Ficoll Paque Plus density gradient separation was used to isolate PBMCs, and no further T cell sorting was performed. RNA quality was checked with an Agilent 2100 Bioanalyzer and agarose gel, and concentration with a NanoDrop 2000. The CDR3, cysteine through phenylalanine, is 13 amino acids long. The entry retains the CDR3 DNA only, 39 bases that are in frame from base 1. In the germline V gene, CDR1 corresponds to SGHVS and CDR2 to FQNEAQ. V is shortened by 1 base, J by 10 bases, and the region joining them spans 13 bases.

The rearrangement joined TRBV7-8 to TRBJ1-1; TRBD1 is a possible D gene, resting on 5 matching bases. The source is a female donor with Graves disease. Sample: peripheral blood mononuclear cells (PBMCs), taken at new diagnosis, from a patient treated with antithyroid drugs. The nucleotides are TGTGCCAGCAGCTTAGGGGGCGCGGTAGGAGCTTTCTTT. Its protein reads: CASSLGGAVGAFF.